One and the same sample provided the 20 T cell receptor beta chains below, sequenced in a study of shared clonotypes between healthy human individuals (dated by TCRdb to the early 2020s). The protocol used for the library was the immunoSEQ multiplex PCR assay. TCRdb obtained this table from immuneACCESS and retained in-frame rearrangements with V and J assigned. These tables miss some clones; where compared with another copy, unresolved V genes account for less than half of the shortfall, and the remainder is unexplained. Present in this sample are about 680,000 clones, roughly nine tenths of which were seen just once. The ten most abundant clones make up 20% to 25% of the sample. CD8 naive samples consisted of CD45RO-negative cells that were positively selected for CCR7, yielding a CD45RA+CCR7+ population without TemRA cells. Sequencing was carried out using naive CD8+ T cells sorted from blood. The cell subset or site label here, explained by the study, means: CD45RA+CCR7+. The receptors come from a man aged 30-40 years in good health.

This rearrangement joins TRBV7-2 to TRBJ2-3; D unresolved. Germline-derived CDR1 and CDR2 are SGHTA and FQGNSA. V was pared by 3 bases and J by 4 bases, with 8 bases between. This CDR3 is built from 13 residues. CDR3 sequence: CASSFPAADTQYF. The CDR3 nucleotides are TGTGCCAGCAGCTTCCCTGCCGCAGATACGCAGTATTTT.

The chain uses TRBV4-1 and TRBJ2-1; TRBD2 matches 10 bases. With V trimmed by 7 bases and J by 6 bases, 6 bases remained unmatched. This CDR3 is 14 amino acids long. CDR1 is MGHRA and CDR2 is YSYEKL in the germline V gene. Here the CDR3 reads CASKMASGSNEQFF. The CDR3 DNA is TGCGCCAGCAAGATGGCTAGCGGGAGCAATGAGCAGTTCTTC.

This rearrangement joins TRBV27 to TRBJ2-2; weak D call: TRBD2 (5 bases). The germline V gene has CDR1 MNHEY and CDR2 SMNVEV (reference sequence). The CDR3 is 14 amino acids. The V end was cut by 7 bases, the J end by 7 bases, with 16 bases between. The CDR3 nucleotides are TGTGCCAGCACCCCGGGATTCCGATTCGGGGAGCTGTTTTTT. Residues: CASTPGFRFGELFF.

The chain has TRBV19 and TRBJ2-7; D is perhaps TRBD1 (5 bases). The germline V gene has CDR1 LNHDA and CDR2 SQIVND (reference sequence). With 2 bases removed from V and 2 bases from J, the gap between germline ends came to 10 bases. This CDR3 spans 14 amino acids. CDR3 sequence reads: CASSILGVPYEQYF. In nucleotides, the CDR3 is TGTGCCAGTAGTATATTAGGGGTACCCTACGAGCAGTACTTC.

This chain uses TRBV6-5 with TRBJ2-7; 13 bases are a match to TRBD2. CDR3 length: 16 amino acids. Germline CDR1 reads MNHEY; CDR2 reads SVGAGI. The V gene end was trimmed by 3 bases and the J gene end by 4 bases; junction bases not matched to a gene: 6. CDR3 loop: CASSYGTSGNEYEQYF. For the CDR3, the DNA is TGTGCCAGCAGTTATGGGACTAGCGGGAATGAGTACGAGCAGTACTTC.

This chain connects TRBV27 to TRBJ1-5; no clear D gene. The CDR3 is made up of 16 amino acids. The germline gives CDR1 MNHEY, CDR2 SMNVEV (reference sequence). Trimming cost V 3 bases and J 2 bases, with 14 bases left between them. CDR3 nucleotide sequence: TGTGCCAGCAGTTTGAAGGGAGGGCCGGGCAATCAGCCCCAGCATTTT. Translated: CASSLKGGPGNQPQHF.

J is TRBJ2-7 and V is TRBV7-2; possible D gene TRBD2, 5 bases. Germline V gene lookup returns CDR1 SGHTA and CDR2 FQGNSA. Trimming removed 5 bases from V and 4 bases from J, with 18 bases in between. The length of the CDR3 is 15 residues. For the CDR3, the DNA is TGTGCCAGCAGCCCCTCGGACTCCCGTGGATACGAGCAGTACTTC. It translates to CASSPSDSRGYEQYF. The entire variable domain, with the rest obtained from reference TRBV7-2 and TRBJ2-7, is as follows: GAGVSQSPSNKVTEKGKDVELRCDPISGHTALYWYRQSLGQGLEFLIYFQGNSAPDKSGLPSDRFSAERTGGSVSTLTIQRTQQEDSAVYLCASSPSDSRGYEQYFGPGTRLTVT.

Comments on this clone: This may arise from a read error, as a much more abundant clone is one base away. V gene TRBV6-5 combines with J gene TRBJ2-7; D ambiguous. CDR3 size: 11 residues. CDR1 MNHEY and CDR2 SVGAGI come from the germline V gene. Trimming left V 4 bases short and J 2 bases short, with 3 bases between. The CDR3 nucleotides are TGTGCCAGCAGTTTCACCTACGAGCAGTACTTC. Encoded protein: CASSFTYEQYF.

This chain links TRBV9 with TRBJ2-1; TRBD2 matches at 10 bases. V was clipped by 3 bases and J by 2 bases; unmatched bases: 5. The CDR3 covers 16 residues. Germline V gives CDR1 SGDLS, CDR2 YYNGEE. CDR3 region: CASSGFLAGAYNEQFF. The CDR3, as DNA: TGTGCCAGCAGCGGGTTCCTAGCGGGGGCCTACAATGAGCAGTTCTTC.

CDR3 amino acids: CASSLGGGPLEQYF. CDR3 coding DNA: TGTGCCAGTAGTCTTGGCGGAGGGCCGCTGGAGCAGTACTTC. The J gene is TRBJ2-7, the V gene TRBV19; a weak D match, TRBD2 (6 bases). V shed 5 bases and J shed 7 bases, with 18 bases lying between them. Germline values: CDR1 LNHDA, CDR2 SQIVND (reference sequence). This CDR3 region has 14 residues.

The chain links TRBV6-5 to TRBJ2-2; D is ambiguous. This CDR3 spans 15 amino acids. Trimming stripped 2 bases from V and 1 base from J, with 8 bases between. From germline, CDR1 is MNHEY and CDR2 SVGAGI. Here the CDR3 DNA reads TGTGCCAGCAGTTACCGGTGGGGGAACACCGGGGAGCTGTTTTTT. It translates to CASSYRWGNTGELFF.

Many counts were recorded for this clone. The chain links TRBV5-1 to TRBJ2-1, with D possibly called TRBD1 or TRBD2 (5 bases each). The CDR3 spans 17 residues. Looked up from germline, CDR1 is SGHRS and CDR2 is YFSETQ. Trimming removed 0 bases from V and 0 bases from J, with 13 bases in between. CDR3 sequence reads: CASSLGLGTASYNEQFF. CDR3 sequence (DNA): TGCGCCAGCAGCTTGGGCCTCGGGACGGCCTCCTACAATGAGCAGTTCTTC.

V is TRBV2 and J is TRBJ2-7, with TRBD2 as a possible D gene (5 bases). Trimming pared 5 bases from V and 4 bases from J, leaving 6 bases between. Germline CDR1 reads SNHLY; CDR2 reads FYNNEI. The CDR3 contains 11 residues. CDR3 region: CASSKRYEQYF. For the CDR3, the DNA is TGTGCCAGCAGTAAGCGGTACGAGCAGTACTTC.

The CDR3 region is CATSREAGRGEKLFF. The DNA for the CDR3 is TGTGCCACCAGCAGAGAGGCCGGCAGGGGTGAAAAACTGTTTTTT. The chain uses TRBV15 and TRBJ1-4, with a possible D match to TRBD1 (6 bases). The germline CDR1 and CDR2 sequences are LNHNV and YYDKDF (reference sequence). There are 15 residues in the CDR3. V was shortened by 0 bases and J by 7 bases, with 12 bases between the two germline ends.

The chain is built from TRBV7-9 and TRBJ1-1; D might be TRBD1 (5 bases). Germline CDR1 and CDR2: SEHNR and FQNEAQ (reference sequence). This CDR3 has 11 amino acids. Trimming stripped 7 bases from V and 11 bases from J, with 14 bases between. CDR3 protein: CASTPGGNAFF. CDR3 nucleotides: TGTGCCAGCACCCCGGGGGGAAATGCTTTCTTT.

The V and J genes are TRBV2 and TRBJ1-1, with a tentative D call TRBD1 (6 bases). CDR1 and CDR2 (germline): SNHLY, FYNNEI. Trimming stripped 0 bases from V and 1 base from J, with 15 bases between. The CDR3 runs to 17 residues. The CDR3 nucleotides are TGTGCCAGCAGTGAAGCATGGGGGGGCAGGGAGAACACTGAAGCTTTCTTT. Amino acids: CASSEAWGGRENTEAFF.

The chain joins TRBV7-6 to TRBJ2-7; 7 bases match TRBD2. J gave up 3 bases and V 5 bases, and 19 bases lay outside the gene matches. The CDR3 has 18 residues. Germline V gene lookup returns CDR1 SGHVS and CDR2 FNYEAQ. The CDR3 DNA is TGTGCCAGCAGCCTTAGCCGGATTGGGGCGGGAGCATTCTACGAGCAGTACTTC. This encodes CASSLSRIGAGAFYEQYF.

V and J are TRBV5-1 and TRBJ1-4; D ambiguous. CDR1 and CDR2 from the germline V gene are SGHRS and YFSETQ. V lost 1 base, J lost 0 bases, and 7 bases lay in between. CDR3 length: 15 residues. CDR3 DNA: TGCGCCAGCAGCTTGACGGCATCAACTAATGAAAAACTGTTTTTT. Translation gives CASSLTASTNEKLFF.

This clone was recorded once. The rearrangement uses TRBV27 and TRBJ2-7; perhaps TRBD1 as D (5 bases). CDR3 length: 14 amino acids. V gave up 6 bases and J gave up 3 bases, with 15 bases separating them. Germline CDR1 reads MNHEY; CDR2 reads SMNVEV (reference sequence). Here the CDR3 reads CASSWSSDNYEQYF. CDR3 nucleotide sequence: TGTGCCAGCAGCTGGAGTTCGGACAACTACGAGCAGTACTTC.

This clone was found a few times. The chain links TRBV7-8 to TRBJ2-2, with 9 bases lining up with TRBD2. Germline assignment: CDR1 SGHVS and CDR2 FQNEAQ. The ends lost 5 bases at V and 6 bases at J; junction bases unmatched: 13. CDR3 length equals 17 residues. CDR3 nucleotides: TGTGCCAGCAGCGTCTCCCGGGGCGGGAGGGCCGCCGGGGAGCTGTTTTTT. Translated: CASSVSRGGRAAGELFF. Using reference TRBV7-8 and TRBJ2-2 for the parts outside the CDR3, the full variable domain is GAGVSQSPRYKVAKRGQDVALRCDPISGHVSLFWYQQALGQGPEFLTYFQNEAQLDKSGLPSDRFFAERPEGSVSTLKIQRTQQEDSAVYLCASSVSRGGRAAGELFFGEGSRLTVL.